Listed below are T cell receptor beta chains from one sample, sequenced in a study of human T cells and chemical hapten exposure. TCRdb re-called the RACE reads with MiXCR, one entry per CDR3 protein. This table has roughly 72,000 distinct CDR3 sequences, 9% to 12% appearing once. Sequenced here: whole blood, sampled in connection with sensitization to the hapten diphenylcyclopropenone (DPC). The origin of the receptors is a woman in her fifties or sixties with alopecia areata. Some clones in this sample may be carry-over from other donors' samples. CDR3s include the opening cysteine and the closing phenylalanine or tryptophan. D genes are given only for firm matches. Not all rows give a size; the values are once, few, many and, for expanded clones, a class.

j_gene	d_gene	abundance	v_gene	CDR3nt	CDR3aa
TRBJ1-2	TRBD1	-	TRBV27	TGTGCCAGCAGTCCGGACAGGGTGGTAGGCTTCACCTTC	CASSPDRVVGFTF
TRBJ1-2	-	few	TRBV6-2/TRBV6-3	TGTGCCAGCAGTTACCCGCAGGAACCTGGCTACACCTTC	CASSYPQEPGYTF
TRBJ2-3	-	many	TRBV18	TGTGCCAGCTCCCGCACAGATACGCAGTATTTT	CASSRTDTQYF
TRBJ1-5	-	many	TRBV27	TGTGCCAGCAGTTTGGTCCAGGGTAATCAGCCCCAGCATTTT	CASSLVQGNQPQHF
TRBJ1-2	-	-	TRBV6-2/TRBV6-3	TGTGCCAGCAGTTACACCCGGACGGAGACCGACTATGGCTACACCTTC	CASSYTRTETDYGYTF
TRBJ1-2	-	-	TRBV20-1	TGCAGTGCTACCGGGTCAGGGGCTCTTGCTAACTATGGCTACACCTTC	CSATGSGALANYGYTF
TRBJ2-6	-	many	TRBV19	TGTGCCAGTAGTATAGCCGCCTCTGGGGCCAACGTCCTGACTTTC	CASSIAASGANVLTF
TRBJ2-7	TRBD2	-	TRBV5-5	TGTGCCAGCAGCTTGGAGGGACTAGCAGCCGAAGAGCAGTACTTC	CASSLEGLAAEEQYF
TRBJ1-1	-	-	TRBV5-1	TGCGCCAGCAGCCGGACAGAGTTCACTGAAGCTTTCTTT	CASSRTEFTEAFF
TRBJ2-3	-	-	TRBV29-1	TGCAGCGTTGAAGATCGCGACATCTTTAGCACAGATACGCAGTATTTT	CSVEDRDIFSTDTQYF
TRBJ2-7	TRBD1	-	TRBV11-2	TGTGCCAGCAGCTTAGGGGACAGATACGAGCAGTACTTC	CASSLGDRYEQYF
TRBJ1-2	TRBD1	many	TRBV29-1	TGCAGCGTTGAACGAGGACAGGGCAACTATGGCTACACCTTC	CSVERGQGNYGYTF
TRBJ2-1	-	few	TRBV9	TGTGCCAGCAGCGTAGGGGGTACGCACAATGAGCAGTTCTTC	CASSVGGTHNEQFF
TRBJ2-7	-	-	TRBV4-2	TGTGCCAGCAGCCAAAACCGGGACTCCTACGAGCAGTACTTC	CASSQNRDSYEQYF
TRBJ2-1	-	few	TRBV27	TGTGCCAGCAGTTTAACTAGCACCTACAATGAGCAGTTCTTC	CASSLTSTYNEQFF
TRBJ2-1	TRBD1	many	TRBV18	TGTGCCAGCTCAGAGTTGAAGACAGGGGGCTTTGAGCAGTTCTTC	CASSELKTGGFEQFF
TRBJ1-1	TRBD1	few	TRBV12-3/TRBV12-4	TGTGCCAGCAGGACGACAGGGCGGGGGAAGAACACTGAAGCTTTCTTT	CASRTTGRGKNTEAFF
TRBJ2-7	-	few	TRBV12-3/TRBV12-4	TGTGCCAGCAGTTCCCCCGGGCAGGGAACCTACGAGCAGTACTTC	CASSSPGQGTYEQYF
TRBJ2-5	-	few	TRBV7-3	TGTGCCAGCAGCTTAACTAGCTTAGGGCGGGAGACCCAGTACTTC	CASSLTSLGRETQYF
TRBJ2-5	-	-	TRBV20-1	TGCAGTGCGAACGACGCGGGAAAAGAGACCCAGTACTTC	CSANDAGKETQYF
TRBJ1-1	-	-	TRBV29-1	TGCAGCGTTGGCAGGGTGAACACTGAAGCTTTCTTT	CSVGRVNTEAFF
TRBJ2-4	TRBD1	-	TRBV30	TGTGCCTGGAAACAGGGGGGAAACATTCAGTACTTC	CAWKQGGNIQYF
TRBJ1-4	-	few	TRBV9	TGTGCCAGCAGCGTCTTTGACCGGGGGCCTAATGAAAAACTGTTTTTT	CASSVFDRGPNEKLFF
TRBJ1-4	TRBD1	-	TRBV19	TGTGCCAGTAGTACAGGGACAGGGCACGGTAATGAAAAACTGTTTTTT	CASSTGTGHGNEKLFF
TRBJ2-7	TRBD2	few	TRBV7-4	TGTGCCAGCAGCTCTAGAGGGTTAGCGGGAGTTCCCCCTACCGGGCAGTACTTC	CASSSRGLAGVPPTGQYF
TRBJ2-2	-	few	TRBV29-1	TGCAGCGCGGACGGAGCGAACACCGGGGAGCTGTTTTTT	CSADGANTGELFF
TRBJ2-5	TRBD2	few	TRBV18	TGTGCCAGCTCGCCCACGCTAGCGGGAGACGCGACCCAGTACTTC	CASSPTLAGDATQYF
TRBJ1-1	-	-	TRBV5-8	TGTGCCAGCAGCACGGGACATTTTAACACTGAAGCTTTCTTT	CASSTGHFNTEAFF
TRBJ2-7	TRBD2	many	TRBV11-2	TGTGCCAGCAGCCCAGGTGGGGGGAGGGCCCAACTTGAGCAGTACTTC	CASSPGGGRAQLEQYF
TRBJ1-1	-	many	TRBV6-1	TGTGCCAGCAGAAGAGGAGGGGTTCGGACTGAAGCTTTCTTT	CASRRGGVRTEAFF
TRBJ2-3	-	many	TRBV24-1	TGTGCCACCAGTGATTTTAGAGATACGCAGTATTTT	CATSDFRDTQYF
TRBJ2-3	TRBD2	few	TRBV7-2	TGTGCCAGCAGCTTAGGGTCGACTAGCGGGAGCACAGATACGCAGTATTTT	CASSLGSTSGSTDTQYF
TRBJ1-5	TRBD1	-	TRBV28	TGTGCCAGCAGAACCGGGACAGTTAGCAATCAGCCCCAGCATTTT	CASRTGTVSNQPQHF
TRBJ1-2	-	few	TRBV29-1	TGCAGCGTGGGGTTTGCGGGCCGGTATGGCTACACCTTC	CSVGFAGRYGYTF
TRBJ1-1	-	many	TRBV29-1	TGCAGCGGTCAGGGAATGAACACTGAAGCTTTCTTT	CSGQGMNTEAFF
TRBJ2-2	-	-	TRBV12-3/TRBV12-4	TGTGCCAGCAACCCGCGACGCAGCCGGGACATCAGCGGGGAGCTGTTTTTT	CASNPRRSRDISGELFF
TRBJ2-1	-	few	TRBV27	TGTGCCAGCCGATCGAGGGCAGGTGAGCAGTTCTTC	CASRSRAGEQFF
TRBJ2-1	TRBD2	many	TRBV7-3	TGTGCCAGCAGCTCGGGAGGCAATGAGCAGTTCTTC	CASSSGGNEQFF
TRBJ2-1	TRBD2	many	TRBV9	TGTGCCAGCAGCCCCCCCCTAGGGGCTAGCGGTGGTACTAGGTTCTTC	CASSPPLGASGGTRFF
TRBJ2-3	TRBD1	few	TRBV29-1	TGCAGCGTTCTCGGACAGGGCACAGATACGCAGTATTTT	CSVLGQGTDTQYF
TRBJ1-2	-	few	TRBV4-3	TGCGCCAGCAGCCAAGATCCCAGTTTTAACTATGGCTACACCTTC	CASSQDPSFNYGYTF
TRBJ2-7	-	few	TRBV21-1	TGTGCCAGCAGCAAAGGGGAGACAGGGGGCTACGAGCAGTACTTC	CASSKGETGGYEQYF
TRBJ2-3	-	many	TRBV7-3	TGTGCCAGCAGCATCCCGGGATCTCGGGCGCAGTATTTT	CASSIPGSRAQYF
TRBJ2-7	TRBD2	many	TRBV6-5	TGTGCCAGCAGTCGAAATGCGGGACTAGCGGTGGAGTACGAGCAGTACTTC	CASSRNAGLAVEYEQYF
TRBJ2-7	-	few	TRBV29-1	TGCAGCGTTGCTATACAGGGGAGGGAGCAGTACTTC	CSVAIQGREQYF
TRBJ2-3	TRBD2	-	TRBV7-9	TGTGCCAGCAGCTTATATGGGACTAGCGGCACAGATACGCAGTATTTT	CASSLYGTSGTDTQYF
TRBJ2-5	TRBD1	many	TRBV27	TGTGCCAGCAAGCCCACAGGGGTCCAAGAGACCCAGTACTTC	CASKPTGVQETQYF
TRBJ2-1	-	-	TRBV12-2	TGTGCAAGTCGCTTAGGGCTCGCGGGCAATGAGCAGTTCTTC	CASRLGLAGNEQFF
TRBJ2-1	-	-	TRBV11-2	TGTGCCAGCAGCTCCCTAGACAGGGAGCAGTTCTTC	CASSSLDREQFF
TRBJ1-5	TRBD1	many	TRBV6-2/TRBV6-3	TGTGCCAGCAGTTCCATCATCGGGACAGGGGGCCACCAGCCCCAGCATTTT	CASSSIIGTGGHQPQHF
TRBJ1-2	TRBD1	many	TRBV7-6	TGTGCCAGCAGCTTAGGTCCTCGACAGGGGGCCCTCTATGGCTACACCTTC	CASSLGPRQGALYGYTF
TRBJ1-1	-	few	TRBV9	TGTGCCAGCAGCGTGGGGCAGAAGAACACTGAAGCTTTCTTT	CASSVGQKNTEAFF
TRBJ1-1	TRBD1	-	TRBV29-1	TGCAGCGTTGCTCCTGGACAGGGTGAAGCTTTCTTT	CSVAPGQGEAFF
TRBJ2-2	-	-	TRBV5-5	TGTGCCAGCAGCCCGACGGAGGGGTACACCGGGGAGCTGTTTTTT	CASSPTEGYTGELFF
TRBJ1-2	-	-	TRBV7-6	TGTGCCAGCAGCTTAGGAGACAGCGAGGCCTATGGCTACACCTTC	CASSLGDSEAYGYTF
TRBJ2-2	-	-	TRBV5-5	TGTGCCAGCAGCTTGGGCAGTGGCACCGGGGAGCTGTTTTTT	CASSLGSGTGELFF
TRBJ2-2	-	-	TRBV19	TGTGCCAGTAGTATGGTGGGAGTTGTCACCGGGGAGCTGTTTTTT	CASSMVGVVTGELFF
TRBJ2-5	-	-	TRBV20-1	TGCAGTGCTAGAGTTGTGGGGCGGAAGACCCAGTACTTC	CSARVVGRKTQYF
TRBJ2-7	-	few	TRBV4-1	TGCGCCAGCAGCCAAGATGACAGGCCCTACGAGCAGTACTTC	CASSQDDRPYEQYF